The 16 T cell receptor beta chains below come from one sample, sequenced in a study of T-cell memory formation after mild COVID-19. TCRdb re-called the 5' RACE reads with MiXCR, one entry per CDR3 protein. The sample yields approximately 560,000 distinct CDR3 sequences, around 15% seen once. Sequencing was carried out using PBMCs or a T cell subset sorted from them (not recorded which). The receptors were gathered from an adult woman who had mild COVID-19 (a few samples of this study predate the infection). Cell type and time point are not known.

On this clonotype: The junction shows a germline mismatch at one end, possibly a read error. The CDR3 protein is CAGSVGAPGTEAFF. The CDR3 coding sequence is TGTGCCGGCAGCGTGGGGGCCCCGGGGACTGAAGCTTTCTTT. The chain carries TRBV9 and TRBJ1-1, with D tentatively TRBD1 (6 bases). The CDR3 is made up of 14 amino acids. Per the germline V gene, CDR1 is SGDLS and CDR2 is YYNGEE.

V and J are TRBV19 and TRBJ1-1; no clear D gene. The CDR3 consists of 14 residues. V lost 0 bases to trimming and J lost 4 bases, with 9 bases between them. Germline values: CDR1 LNHDA, CDR2 SQIVND (reference sequence). For the CDR3, the DNA is TGTGCCAGTAGTATAGATCTTTGGGGCACTGAAGCTTTCTTT. It encodes CASSIDLWGTEAFF.

This clonotype turned up a few times. The chain couples TRBV30 to TRBJ1-1; D call uncertain. CDR1 is GTSNPN, CDR2 SVGIG, per germline (reference sequence). Trimming removed 0 bases from V and 4 bases from J, with 12 bases in between. There are 14 residues in the CDR3. CDR3 sequence (DNA): TGTGCCTGGAGTGTACAAGTCTATTCCACTGAAGCTTTCTTT. Its protein product is CAWSVQVYSTEAFF. The entire variable domain, with the rest obtained from reference TRBV30 and TRBJ1-1, is as follows: SQTIHQWPATLVQPVGSPLSLECTVEGTSNPNLYWYRQAAGRGLQLLFYSVGIGQISSEVPQNLSASRPQDRQFILSSKKLLLSDSGFYLCAWSVQVYSTEAFFGQGTRLTVV.

A few counts support this clonotype. V is TRBV11-2 and J is TRBJ1-5, with a possible D match to TRBD1 (5 bases). Trimming took off 3 bases at V and 2 bases at J, with 11 bases between the two ends. Germline V gene data show CDR1 as SGHAT and CDR2 as FQNNGV. The CDR3 sequence is 15 residues long. This CDR3 is CASSLVSGGNQPQHF. DNA of the CDR3: TGTGCCAGCAGCTTGGTCTCGGGGGGCAATCAGCCCCAGCATTTT.

This chain links TRBV13 with TRBJ1-3; the D gene is possibly TRBD1 (5 bases). This CDR3 has 16 amino acids. V lost 5 bases and J 0 bases, leaving 14 bases between the germline ends. Germline lookup yields CDR1 PRHDT and CDR2 FYEKMQ (reference sequence). CDR3 residues: CASSPPTAISGNTIYF. In nucleotides, the CDR3 is TGTGCCAGCAGCCCGCCGACAGCGATCTCTGGAAACACCATATATTTT.

V is TRBV5-1 and J is TRBJ2-7, with D possibly matching TRBD1 (6 bases). Trimming left V 6 bases short and J 0 bases short, with 13 bases between. Germline CDR1 and CDR2: SGHRS and YFSETQ. The CDR3 loop spans 14 amino acids. CDR3 DNA: TGCGCCAGCACCTGGGACACCAGCTCCTACGAGCAGTACTTC. Translation: CASTWDTSSYEQYF. Filled out from reference TRBV5-1 and TRBJ2-7, the complete variable domain reads KAGVTQTPRYLIKTRGQQVTLSCSPISGHRSVSWYQQTPGQGLQFLFEYFSETQRNKGNFPGRFSGRQFSNSRSEMNVSTLELGDSALYLCASTWDTSSYEQYFGPGTRLTVT.

The V call is TRBV5-6, the J call TRBJ1-5; TRBD1 agrees at 7 bases. The germline V gene encodes CDR1 SGHDT and CDR2 YYEEEE. CDR3 size: 13 residues. The V gene end was trimmed by 4 bases and the J gene end by 7 bases; junction bases not matched to a gene: 5. As DNA, the CDR3 is TGTGCCAGCAGCAAGACAGGGCGGCAGCCCCAGCATTTT. This codes for CASSKTGRQPQHF.

This clonotype has only one observation. The chain recombines TRBV7-9 with TRBJ2-7; a weak D match, TRBD1 (5 bases). This CDR3 has 16 amino acids. Germline V gene data show CDR1 as SEHNR and CDR2 as FQNEAQ (reference sequence). The V end was cut by 4 bases, the J end by 5 bases, with 21 bases between. The CDR3 DNA reads as TGTGCCAGCAGCTCTGACAGATCCCTACTCCCCCACGAGCAGTACTTC. This translates into CASSSDRSLLPHEQYF.

J is TRBJ2-3 and V is TRBV30, with D perhaps matching TRBD2 (7 bases). Trimming stripped 0 bases from V and 10 bases from J, with 11 bases between. Germline V lookup: CDR1 GTSNPN, CDR2 SVGIG (reference sequence). The CDR3 spans 12 residues. The chain's CDR3 is CAWSVRGAPQYF. In DNA form, the CDR3 reads TGTGCCTGGAGTGTACGGGGGGCCCCGCAGTATTTT.

The genes are TRBV5-1 and TRBJ2-7; the D call may be TRBD1 or TRBD2 (5 bases each). Trimming pared 2 bases from V and 1 base from J, leaving 13 bases between. The CDR3 has 15 amino acids. The germline CDR1 and CDR2 sequences are SGHRS and YFSETQ. CDR3 in DNA: TGCGCCAGCAGCTTAAGTGGGGGTCAGTCCTACGAGCAGTACTTC. This translates into CASSLSGGQSYEQYF.

This clonotype occurred many times. The rearrangement joins TRBV7-8 to TRBJ2-3, with a possible D match to TRBD2 (6 bases). V lost 1 base and J 4 bases, leaving 15 bases between the germline ends. The CDR3 has 16 residues. Germline V lookup: CDR1 SGHVS, CDR2 FQNEAQ. Written as DNA, the CDR3 is TGTGCCAGCAGCTTAGTGGGGGGAGAGCTGTCAGATACGCAGTATTTT. Translating it yields CASSLVGGELSDTQYF.

This clonotype was seen more than once but under ten times. CDR3 sequence: CASSYQGISPYGYTF. CDR3 in DNA: TGTGCCAGCAGTTATCAGGGGATTTCTCCCTATGGCTACACCTTC. The chain carries TRBV12-3 or TRBV12-4 and TRBJ1-2; tentative D call: TRBD1 (6 bases). Trimming took 4 bases from V and 4 from J, leaving 16 bases between them. The CDR3 runs 15 residues.

The chain links TRBV7-8 to TRBJ1-3; D is uncertain. V lost 5 bases and J 2 bases, leaving 19 bases between the germline ends. This CDR3 is built from 17 residues. Germline CDR1 SGHVS, CDR2 FQNEAQ. The CDR3 DNA is TGTGCCAGCAGCCCTCGTAACCCAGCCAGCACTGGAAACACCATATATTTT. As protein: CASSPRNPASTGNTIYF.

The chain has TRBV12-3 or TRBV12-4 and TRBJ2-1; D uncertain. Between the trimmed V and J ends, which lost 3 bases and 2 bases, there was a span of 8 bases. The CDR3 is 14 residues long. The DNA for the CDR3 is TGTGCCAGCAGTTTCTCTGGCGCCTACAATGAGCAGTTCTTC. Translation: CASSFSGAYNEQFF.

This clonotype was detected only a few times. The V gene is TRBV6-1, the J gene TRBJ1-5, with a weak D call TRBD1 (6 bases). V was pared by 7 bases and J by 0 bases, with 19 bases between. This CDR3 has 17 amino acids. Germline assignment: CDR1 MNHNS and CDR2 SASEGT. CDR3 DNA: TGTGCCAGCATTAACAGGGCACTCACCGATAGCAATCAGCCCCAGCATTTT. Amino acids: CASINRALTDSNQPQHF.

In its sample, this clonotype was seen many times. The chain joins TRBV7-2 to TRBJ1-2; no reliable D call. This CDR3 spans 16 amino acids. Germline V gene lookup returns CDR1 SGHTA and CDR2 FQGNSA. Deletions cut 4 bases from V and 0 bases from J, with 15 bases between. Here the CDR3 DNA reads TGTGCCAGCAGCTCGGCCATGGGTGGAGCTAACTATGGCTACACCTTC. Protein: CASSSAMGGANYGYTF.